This TCR beta chain is drawn from a study of cytomegalovirus exposure and HLA in healthy donors. Per the germline V gene, CDR1 is WSHSY and CDR2 is SAAADI. The CDR3 sequence is 16 residues long. V lost 0 bases and J lost 3; bases outside the gene matches: 7. Primers: 60 Vbeta forward and 13 Jbeta reverse. Sequenced by immunoSEQ multiplex PCR; TCRdb stores in-frame clones only, minus some. The sample carries approximately 180,000 clones, 77% recorded once. The chain is built from TRBV10-2 and TRBJ2-7; TRBD2 aligns across 8 bases. The sequenced sample consisted of PBMCs. This TCR came from a woman aged 25 to 39 in good health and CMV-seropositive. CDR3 DNA: TGCGCCAGCAGTGAGTCCCACGGGGGGGCCCTCTACGAGCAGTACTTC. Translated: CASSESHGGALYEQYF.